This TCR beta chain is from a study of blood T cell repertoires in COVID-19. As for the study in general: The United States, Italy and Spain were the sources of the acute and convalescent COVID-19 samples.

Authors' processing steps: Reference gene primer amplification gave nucleated cell count estimates. Libraries were prepared by immunoSEQ multiplex PCR; TCRdb keeps only in-frame clonotypes and omits some of them. V, J and clone size are those of that table, while D and trimming were read from the DNA. The profile covers hundreds of thousands of clones, with 87% appearing a single time and 6% to 7% taken by the ten largest. The sequencing sample was made of peripheral blood. This sequence originates from a woman aged 50 to 60 with COVID-19, enrolled during active disease.

CDR3: CASSKTGSSYNEQFF. In DNA, the CDR3 is TGTGCCAGCAGTAAGACAGGGAGTTCCTACAATGAGCAGTTCTTC. This sequence joins TRBV2 and TRBJ2-1; 7 nucleotides match TRBD1. After removal of 5 bases from V and 1 base from J, the junction contained 5 bases not matched to a gene. The CDR3 consists of 15 residues. Germline V gene lookup returns CDR1 SNHLY and CDR2 FYNNEI.